What follows describes a single T cell receptor beta chain. The antigen is undetermined. The sample is drawn from a study of cytomegalovirus exposure and HLA in healthy donors. The study's findings and limits: Most TCR sequences were rare, but some public TCRs occurred in many donors.

The CDR3 is 17 amino acids. The V gene lost 5 bases and the J gene lost 0 bases, with 17 bases spanning the gap. CDR1 is SEHNR and CDR2 is FQNEAQ in the germline V gene (reference sequence). While the first cohort had around 700 subjects, the donors belonged to the separate validation cohort of over a hundred subjects. TCRdb's copy holds only in-frame clones and misses some; the assay was immunoSEQ multiplex PCR. Of roughly 80,000 clones in the sample, around 94% were seen once. The receptor's source is a woman younger than 30 in good health and CMV-seropositive. The chain joins TRBV7-9 to TRBJ1-5; D not certain. Sequences were obtained from PBMCs. CDR3 nucleotide sequence: TGTGCCAGCAGCCAATTAAGGAGTTTGGTTAGCAATCAGCCCCAGCATTTT. It is translated as CASSQLRSLVSNQPQHF.